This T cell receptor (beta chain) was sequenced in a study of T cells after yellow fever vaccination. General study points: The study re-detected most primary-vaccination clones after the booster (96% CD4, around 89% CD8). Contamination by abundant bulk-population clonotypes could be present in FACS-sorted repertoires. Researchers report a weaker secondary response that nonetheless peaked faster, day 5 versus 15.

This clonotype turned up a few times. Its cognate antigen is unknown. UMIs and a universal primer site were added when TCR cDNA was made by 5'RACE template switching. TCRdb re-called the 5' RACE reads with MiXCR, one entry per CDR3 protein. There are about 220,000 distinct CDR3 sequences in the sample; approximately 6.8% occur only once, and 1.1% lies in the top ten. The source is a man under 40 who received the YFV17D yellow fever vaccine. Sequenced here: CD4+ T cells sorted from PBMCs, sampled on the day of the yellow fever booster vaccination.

In DNA form, the CDR3 reads TGTGCCAGCAGCTCAATGGAGCAGGGGCAGATCACTGAAGCTTTCTTT. Its protein product is CASSSMEQGQITEAFF. The chain links TRBV7-6 to TRBJ1-1, with a possible D match to TRBD1 (6 bases). The V end was cut by 4 bases, the J end by 4 bases, with 19 bases between. The CDR3 length is 16 residues. Germline assignment: CDR1 SGHVS and CDR2 FNYEAQ.